A single sample gave rise to the 14 T cell receptor beta chains below, sequenced in a study of low-dose radiotherapy and immunotherapy resistance in tumors. Specified time point: after trial treatment. Documented treatment: LDRT plus nivolumab, ipilimumab, low-dose cyclophosphamide and aspirin (RACIN trial). Gene-specific TRAV and TRBV primers were used for first-strand cDNA, covering alpha and beta chains. With a constant-region primer and a V-primer adapter, TCRs were subjected to 20 to 25 PCR cycles of amplification. TCRdb analysed the reads with MiXCR anew, one entry per CDR3 protein. The sample records under 95,000 distinct CDR3 sequences, 15% to 20% being singletons. The sample consisted of PBMCs, taken after low-dose radiotherapy plus immunotherapy. Receptors were obtained from a male donor with prostate cancer.

This sequence joins TRBV10-2 and TRBJ2-1; no clear D. CDR3 size: 14 residues. Trimming left V 0 bases short and J 7 bases short, with 10 bases between. Germline V gives CDR1 WSHSY, CDR2 SAAADI. CDR3 sequence reads: CASSESVAENEQFF. CDR3 coding DNA: TGCGCCAGCAGTGAGTCGGTAGCTGAGAATGAGCAGTTCTTC.

This clonotype appeared many times. Its ends do not fully match the called genes, so a read error is possible. The chain links TRBV5-3 to TRBJ2-7; the match to TRBD1 covers 9 bases. TRBV5-3 is flagged as an ORF with uncertain function. The CDR3 is 16 amino acids. Written as DNA, the CDR3 is TGTGCCAGCAGCTTGGCCCCGGGACAGGGTACTTACGAGCAGTACTTC. It codes for CASSLAPGQGTYEQYF.

CDR3 bases: TGTGCCAGCAGCATAGGTGCGGGACAGGGGCCTAATGAGCAGTTCTTC. Its protein product is CASSIGAGQGPNEQFF. V is TRBV7-9 and J is TRBJ2-1, with 10 bases fitting TRBD1. With V trimmed by 5 bases and J by 7 bases, 11 bases remained unmatched. Germline CDR1 is SEHNR and CDR2 is FQNEAQ (reference sequence). CDR3 length: 16 residues.

The J gene is TRBJ2-1, the V gene TRBV20-1; TRBD2 matches at 9 bases. This CDR3 contains 14 residues. Per germline, CDR1 DFQATT and CDR2 SNEGSKA (reference sequence). V shed 6 bases, J shed 6 bases, and the junction held 9 bases outside the gene matches. CDR3 residues: CSAIPGTSRNEQFF. The CDR3 DNA reads as TGCAGTGCAATCCCCGGGACTAGCCGCAATGAGCAGTTCTTC.

There are many counts of this clonotype. The genes are TRBV28 and TRBJ2-5, with D maybe TRBD2 (5 bases). The germline CDR1 and CDR2 sequences are MDHEN and SYDVKM. Trimming removed 6 bases at V and 7 bases at J, with 30 bases between. The CDR3 loop spans 18 amino acids. The CDR3 loop is CASSYFPRKLDLSGTQYF. The CDR3 region has the DNA TGTGCCAGCAGCTACTTCCCCCGCAAACTAGATCTATCCGGGACCCAGTACTTC.

A remark on this clonotype: One junction end does not reproduce the germline sequence, and a read error may be involved. The V gene is TRBV10-3, the J gene TRBJ2-2, with 7 bases that match TRBD2. CDR1 is ENHRY, CDR2 SYGVKD, per germline. CDR3 length: 16 residues. The CDR3 reads CASSSPLAVNTGELFF. The CDR3 coding sequence is TGTGCCAGCAGTTCCCCTCTAGCGGTAAACACCGGGGAGCTGTTTTTT.

In regard to this clonotype: Since a far larger clone is one base different, this is likely a read error. The rearrangement joins TRBV6-2 or TRBV6-3 to TRBJ2-3, with 10 positions matching TRBD2. CDR3 length: 19 residues. The germline gives CDR1 MNHEY, CDR2 SVGEGT. The junction had 18 bases not matched to a gene; V was cut back by 5 bases and J by 4 bases. The CDR3 is CASSEPKTGLAGAADTQYF. CDR3 nucleotide sequence: TGTGCCAGCAGTGAGCCTAAGACAGGGCTAGCGGGAGCTGCAGATACGCAGTATTTT.

This clonotype was seen ten or more times. The rearrangement uses TRBV12-5 and TRBJ2-2, with 10 bases matching TRBD2. Germline V gene lookup returns CDR1 LGHNT and CDR2 FRNRAP. The CDR3 length is 15 residues. J gave up 4 bases and V 1 base, and 0 bases lay outside the gene matches. The DNA of the CDR3 is TGTGCTAGTGGTTTGGGGACTAGCGGCACCGGGGAGCTGTTTTTT. This encodes CASGLGTSGTGELFF.

This clonotype came up many times. This chain uses TRBV2 with TRBJ1-6; 10 nucleotides match TRBD1. CDR3 length: 14 residues. Looked up from germline, CDR1 is SNHLY and CDR2 is FYNNEI. V dropped 7 bases and J dropped 10; count of bases not matched to a gene: 7. CDR3 sequence (DNA): TGTGCCAGCAAGGGGACAGGGGAAATATCACCCCTCCACTTT. Encoded protein: CASKGTGEISPLHF.

This clonotype was detected ten times or more. V usage is TRBV6-2 or TRBV6-3 and J usage is TRBJ2-7; D ambiguous. The V gene's germline CDR1 is MNHEY and CDR2 SVGEGT. The CDR3 loop spans 16 amino acids. V lost 4 bases and J 4 bases, leaving 20 bases between the germline ends. CDR3: CASSSDSASLSYEQYF. DNA of the CDR3: TGTGCCAGCAGTTCCGATTCCGCCTCGCTTTCATACGAGCAGTACTTC.

V usage is TRBV2 and J usage is TRBJ2-3, with a possible D match to TRBD2 (6 bases). Germline loops: CDR1 SNHLY, CDR2 FYNNEI. CDR3 length: 15 residues. V dropped 7 bases and J dropped 2 bases, with 16 bases sitting between them. CDR3 amino acids: CASTAASEYTDTQYF. CDR3 nucleotide sequence: TGTGCCAGCACCGCCGCTAGCGAGTACACAGATACGCAGTATTTT.

In this sample, this clonotype turned up many times. V is TRBV19 and J is TRBJ2-7, with D maybe TRBD2 (6 bases). Trimming took off 7 bases at V and 7 bases at J, with 17 bases between the two ends. The CDR3 loop spans 13 amino acids. Germline CDR1 is LNHDA and CDR2 is SQIVND (reference sequence). In nucleotides, the CDR3 is TGTGCCAGTACCGACCCCGGGACTTTAGAGCAGTACTTC. It encodes CASTDPGTLEQYF.

This clonotype has a count of ten or more. The chain is built from TRBV20-1 and TRBJ1-5, with D hard to call. The CDR3 consists of 12 residues. The ends were cut back, 0 bases at V and 9 bases at J, with 9 bases in the middle. Germline V lookup: CDR1 DFQATT, CDR2 SNEGSKA (reference sequence). CDR3 residues: CSARDNSGPQHF. The DNA for the CDR3 is TGCAGTGCTAGAGATAACTCGGGGCCCCAGCATTTT.

This clonotype was counted many times. The chain links TRBV5-4 to TRBJ2-7, with TRBD2 matching over 9 bases. CDR3 length: 16 residues. After removal of 4 bases from V and 2 bases from J, the junction contained 10 bases not matched to a gene. Germline CDR1 SGHNT, CDR2 YYREEE (reference sequence). The CDR3 coding sequence is TGTGCCAGCAGCCCGGGAGGGACTAGCCTAGCCTACGAGCAGTACTTC. It specifies CASSPGGTSLAYEQYF.